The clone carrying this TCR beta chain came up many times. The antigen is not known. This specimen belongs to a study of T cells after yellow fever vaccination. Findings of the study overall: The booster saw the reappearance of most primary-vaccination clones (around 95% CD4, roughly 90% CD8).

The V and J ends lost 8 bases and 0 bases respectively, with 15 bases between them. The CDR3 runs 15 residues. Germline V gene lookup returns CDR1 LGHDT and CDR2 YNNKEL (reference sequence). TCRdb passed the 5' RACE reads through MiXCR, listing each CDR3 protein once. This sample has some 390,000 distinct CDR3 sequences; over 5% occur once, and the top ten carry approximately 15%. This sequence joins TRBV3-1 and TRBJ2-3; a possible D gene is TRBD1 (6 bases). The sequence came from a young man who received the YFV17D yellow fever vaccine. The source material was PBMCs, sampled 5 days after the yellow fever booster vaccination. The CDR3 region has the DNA TGTGCCAGCGGTCAAGTGGACAGTAGCACAGATACGCAGTATTTT. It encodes CASGQVDSSTDTQYF.